The subject of this entry is one TCR beta chain. Its antigen is unknown. This sample was included in a study of cytomegalovirus exposure and HLA in healthy donors. Findings and caveats of the study: Diagnosis of cytomegalovirus status made by the classifier reportedly showed high specificity and sensitivity. The productive fraction for most TCR beta V segments was about 87% or about 30% in an earlier analysis. For most TCR sequences rarity was the rule, although some public TCRs occurred in many donors.

V trimming: 0 bases; J trimming: 5 bases; junction bases outside the gene matches: 8. The CDR3 covers 18 residues. CDR1 is SGHRS, CDR2 YFSETQ, per germline. The PCR was carried out with 60 Vbeta primers and 13 Jbeta primers. Repertoires were generated with immunoSEQ multiplex PCR, while TCRdb's copy carries only in-frame clones and drops some. The table shows 100,000 to 150,000 clones, with around 75% occurring only once. The TCR was taken from a woman aged 45-60 years in good health and CMV-seropositive. The chain is built from TRBV5-1 and TRBJ2-2, with 12 bases that match TRBD2. The sequenced sample consisted of PBMCs. CDR3 residues: CASSLGASGRARTGELFF. In DNA form, the CDR3 reads TGCGCCAGCAGCTTGGGAGCTAGCGGGAGGGCGAGAACCGGGGAGCTGTTTTTT.